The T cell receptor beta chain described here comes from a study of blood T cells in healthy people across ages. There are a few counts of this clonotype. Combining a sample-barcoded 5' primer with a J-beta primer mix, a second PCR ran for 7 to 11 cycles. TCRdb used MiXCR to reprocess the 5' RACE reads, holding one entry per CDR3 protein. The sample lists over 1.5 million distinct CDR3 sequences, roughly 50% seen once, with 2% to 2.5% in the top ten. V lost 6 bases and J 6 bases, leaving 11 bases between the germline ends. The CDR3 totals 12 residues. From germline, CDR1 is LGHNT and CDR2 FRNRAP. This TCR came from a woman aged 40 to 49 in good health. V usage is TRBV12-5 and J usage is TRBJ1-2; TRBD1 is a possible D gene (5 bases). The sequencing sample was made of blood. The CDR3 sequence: CASGLGGDGYTF. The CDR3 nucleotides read TGTGCTAGTGGCCTGGGAGGGGATGGCTACACCTTC.